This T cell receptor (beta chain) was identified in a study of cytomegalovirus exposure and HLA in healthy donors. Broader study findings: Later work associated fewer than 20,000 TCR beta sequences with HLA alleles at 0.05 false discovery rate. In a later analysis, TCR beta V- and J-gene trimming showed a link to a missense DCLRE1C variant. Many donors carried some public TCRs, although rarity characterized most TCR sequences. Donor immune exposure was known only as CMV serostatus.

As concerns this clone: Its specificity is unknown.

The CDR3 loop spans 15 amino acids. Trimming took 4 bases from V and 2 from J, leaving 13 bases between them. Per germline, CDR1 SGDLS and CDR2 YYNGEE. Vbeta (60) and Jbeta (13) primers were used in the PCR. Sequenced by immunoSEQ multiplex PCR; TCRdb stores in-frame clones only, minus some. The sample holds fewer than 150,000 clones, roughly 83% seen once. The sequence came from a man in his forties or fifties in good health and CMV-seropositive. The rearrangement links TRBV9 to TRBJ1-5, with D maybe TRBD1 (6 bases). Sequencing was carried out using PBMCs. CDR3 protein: CASSKTGGGNQPQHF. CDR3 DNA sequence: TGTGCCAGCAGCAAGACAGGAGGCGGCAATCAGCCCCAGCATTTT.